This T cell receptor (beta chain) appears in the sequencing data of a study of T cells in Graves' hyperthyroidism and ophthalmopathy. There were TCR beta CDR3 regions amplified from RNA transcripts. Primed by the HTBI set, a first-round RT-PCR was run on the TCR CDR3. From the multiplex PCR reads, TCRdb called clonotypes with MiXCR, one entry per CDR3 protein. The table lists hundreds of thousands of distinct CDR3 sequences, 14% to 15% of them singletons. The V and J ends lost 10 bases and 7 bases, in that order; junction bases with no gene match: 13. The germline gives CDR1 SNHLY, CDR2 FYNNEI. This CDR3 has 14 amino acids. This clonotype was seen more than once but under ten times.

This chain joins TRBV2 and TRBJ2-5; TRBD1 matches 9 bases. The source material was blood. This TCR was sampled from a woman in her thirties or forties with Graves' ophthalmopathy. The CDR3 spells CATLMGQGSRTQYF. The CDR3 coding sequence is TGTGCCACCTTAATGGGACAGGGTAGTAGGACCCAGTACTTC. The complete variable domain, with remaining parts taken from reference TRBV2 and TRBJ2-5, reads EPEVTQTPSHQVTQMGQEVILRCVPISNHLYFYWYRQILGQKVEFLVSFYNNEISEKSEIFDDQFSVERPDGSNFTLKIRSTKLEDSAMYFCATLMGQGSRTQYFGPGTRLLVL.